The rows below give T cell receptor beta chains drawn from one sample of a study of T cell changes during pregnancy in multiple sclerosis. Measured with immunoSEQ multiplex PCR; TCRdb has only the in-frame clones, and not every one. The table lists 30,000 to 45,000 clones, roughly 93% of them singletons. The sample here was CD4+ T cells from peripheral blood mononuclear cells, taken in the first trimester of pregnancy. These receptors originate from a female donor with multiple sclerosis, enrolled in a pregnancy study. CDR3s include the opening cysteine and the closing phenylalanine or tryptophan. D genes are given only for firm matches. Part of the rows lack a size; the others show once, few, many or a class for expanded clones.

TRBJ2-7,NA,NA,TRBV7-8,TGTGCCAGCAGCCAGACAGACTACGAGCAGTACTTC,CASSQTDYEQYF
TRBJ1-2,NA,NA,TRBV6-5,TGTGCCAGCAGTATCCACAGAAGTGGAACCTATGGCTACACCTTC,CASSIHRSGTYGYTF
TRBJ2-2,NA,TRBD2,TRBV7-7,TGTGCCAGCAGCTTACTGAGGGCTAGCGGGGGCCCGAACACCGGGGAGCTGTTTTTT,CASSLLRASGGPNTGELFF
TRBJ2-2,NA,TRBD1,TRBV7-6,TGTGCCAGCAGCCGATCTCTAACAGGGGCGATCAAAGATTCGAACACCGGGGAGCTGTTTTTT,CASSRSLTGAIKDSNTGELFF
TRBJ2-7,NA,TRBD1,TRBV13,TGTGCCAGCAGCACCCGGGACAGGTACGAGCAGTACTTC,CASSTRDRYEQYF
TRBJ1-2,NA,NA,TRBV30,TGTGCATTGGACCAGGGCCCCTATGGCTACACCTTC,CALDQGPYGYTF
TRBJ2-3,NA,NA,TRBV15,TGTGCCACCAGCAGAGATAGGTCAGGGCAAAGGACAGATACGCAGTATTTT,CATSRDRSGQRTDTQYF
TRBJ1-5,NA,TRBD1,TRBV28,TGTGCCAGCAGTTCCCGGGACAGGGGACAGAATCAGCCCCAGCATTTT,CASSSRDRGQNQPQHF
TRBJ2-7,NA,TRBD2,TRBV10-3,TGTGCCATCAGGCCCCAGGTAGCGGGAAAATACGAGCAGTACTTC,CAIRPQVAGKYEQYF
TRBJ1-1,NA,TRBD1,TRBV6-1,TGTGCCAGCAGAAGGGACAGGGCGAACACTGAAGCTTTCTTT,CASRRDRANTEAFF
TRBJ1-1,NA,NA,TRBV5-1,TGCGCCAGCAAGGACAGCCTGAACACTGAAGCTTTCTTT,CASKDSLNTEAFF
TRBJ2-3,few,TRBD2,TRBV10-3,TGTGCCATCAGTGATGGGACTAGCGGGGGGGTCACAGATACGCAGTATTTT,CAISDGTSGGVTDTQYF
TRBJ1-2,NA,NA,TRBV28,TGTGCCAGCAGTTTTAGTTACAGAAACTATGGCTACACCTTC,CASSFSYRNYGYTF
TRBJ1-1,NA,NA,TRBV7-9,TGTGCCAGCAGCTTAGGGCAGGGGAACACTGAAGCTTTCTTT,CASSLGQGNTEAFF
TRBJ2-1,NA,TRBD2,TRBV2,TGTGCCAGCAGGGTGGGACTACCGAGCTTCGGGGAGCAGTTCTTC,CASRVGLPSFGEQFF
TRBJ1-4,NA,NA,TRBV28,TGTGCCAGCAGCTCGCAGTTGTTAGGTAGGGGTGAAAAACTGTTTTTT,CASSSQLLGRGEKLFF
TRBJ2-4,NA,NA,TRBV5-1,TGCGCCAGCAGCCCATTCCTTAATGACGGGAGTGTGGTCAAAAACATTCAGTACTTC,CASSPFLNDGSVVKNIQYF
TRBJ2-1,few,TRBD1,TRBV11-3,TGTGCCAGCAGCTTAGGAGGGACAGGGTTTACGAATGAGCAGTTCTTC,CASSLGGTGFTNEQFF
TRBJ1-1,once,NA,TRBV7-8,TGTGCCAGCAGCTTTCGTCTTTGGGGAGACACTGAAGCTTTCTTT,CASSFRLWGDTEAFF
TRBJ2-3,NA,NA,TRBV18,TGTGCCAGCTCACCAACCAGCCGGGGTCAAGATACGCAGTATTTT,CASSPTSRGQDTQYF
TRBJ1-5,NA,NA,TRBV28,TGTGCCAGCAGTCGGGCCGCCGGGGGTCAGCCCCAGCATTTT,CASSRAAGGQPQHF
TRBJ2-7,NA,TRBD1,TRBV5-1,TGCGCCAGCAGCTTCCGGGACAGTAGCTCCTACGAGCAGTACTTC,CASSFRDSSSYEQYF
TRBJ2-2,NA,TRBD1,TRBV7-8,TGTGCCAGCAGCTCACAGGGGGCCTTTAACACCGGGGAGCTGTTTTTT,CASSSQGAFNTGELFF
TRBJ1-5,NA,NA,TRBV7-9,TGTGCCAGCAGCCAAGGGGGATCCCAGCCCCAGCATTTT,CASSQGGSQPQHF
TRBJ2-1,NA,TRBD2,TRBV10-3,TGTGCCATTAAGACTAGCGGGGACTACAATGAGCAGTTCTTC,CAIKTSGDYNEQFF
TRBJ1-4,NA,NA,TRBV19,TGTGCCACTAAAGACCCTGGACAGACTAATGAAAAACTGTTTTTT,CATKDPGQTNEKLFF